These 21 T cell receptor beta chains were sequenced from one sample in a study of blood T cell repertoires in COVID-19. Libraries were prepared by immunoSEQ multiplex PCR; TCRdb keeps only in-frame clonotypes and omits some of them. The data hold about 280,000 clones, with roughly 89% observed a single time. The sequenced sample was peripheral blood. Receptors were obtained from a woman aged 25 to 39 with COVID-19, enrolled during active disease.

J is TRBJ1-5 and V is TRBV27; no definite D call. This CDR3 is built from 13 residues. Germline V gene data show CDR1 as MNHEY and CDR2 as SMNVEV (reference sequence). Trimming stripped 2 bases from V and 5 bases from J, with 7 bases between. CDR3 protein: CASSLETYQPQHF. The CDR3 DNA reads as TGTGCCAGCAGTTTAGAGACATATCAGCCCCAGCATTTT.

The V call is TRBV4-2, the J call TRBJ1-2; possible D gene TRBD1, 5 bases. The CDR3 covers 13 residues. V lost 0 bases and J 6 bases, leaving 8 bases between the germline ends. Germline V lookup: CDR1 LGHNA, CDR2 YNFKEQ. This CDR3 reads CASSQDWGDGYTF. CDR3 in DNA: TGTGCCAGCAGCCAAGATTGGGGGGATGGCTACACCTTC.

The chain combines TRBV6-5 with TRBJ1-1; the D is unclear. Looked up from germline, CDR1 is MNHEY and CDR2 is SVGAGI. Trimming shortened V by 6 bases and J by 1 base, and 12 bases separated the two germline ends. The CDR3 covers 14 residues. This chain's CDR3 is CASRALTGNTEAFF. The CDR3, as DNA: TGTGCCAGCAGGGCCCTGACGGGGAACACTGAAGCTTTCTTT.

This clone was seen once. The CDR3 loop reads CASSFQISNQPQHF. The CDR3 DNA is TGTGCCAGCAGTTTTCAGATTAGCAATCAGCCCCAGCATTTT. The V and J genes are TRBV27 and TRBJ1-5; D is unclear. Per germline, CDR1 MNHEY and CDR2 SMNVEV (reference sequence). Between the trimmed V and J ends, which lost 3 bases and 0 bases, there was a span of 6 bases. The CDR3 is made up of 14 amino acids.

Details on this clone: Compared with germline, one end of the junction differs, possibly owing to a read error. The chain joins TRBV19 to TRBJ1-1, with 7 nucleotides matching TRBD1. Germline-derived CDR1 and CDR2 are LNHDA and SQIVND (reference sequence). The CDR3 runs 13 residues. DNA for the CDR3: TGTGCCAGTAGTTTAGAACCGGGACAGGAAGCTTTCTTT. It is translated as CASSLEPGQEAFF. Looking up the rest from reference TRBV19 and TRBJ1-1 gives the full variable domain: DGGITQSPKYLFRKEGQNVTLSCEQNLNHDAMYWYRQDPGQGLRLIYYSQIVNDFQKGDIAEGYSVSREKKESFPLTVTSAQKNPTAFYLCASSLEPGQEAFFGQGTRLTVV.

Concerning this clone itself: At one boundary the junction diverges from the germline segment, which might be a read error. The rearrangement links TRBV20-1 to TRBJ1-6; perhaps TRBD1 as D (5 bases). Germline CDR1 is DFQATT and CDR2 is SNEGSKA (reference sequence). The CDR3 length is 11 residues. This CDR3 reads CSARDPGGVNF. Here the CDR3 DNA reads TGCAGTGCTAGAGACCCCGGGGGAGTAAACTTT.

The rearrangement uses TRBV12-5 and TRBJ1-1, with a weak D call TRBD1 (5 bases). The germline V gene encodes CDR1 LGHNT and CDR2 FRNRAP. Trimming took off 2 bases at V and 1 base at J, with 17 bases between the two ends. CDR3 length: 17 residues. CDR3 nucleotide sequence: TGTGCTAGTGGTTTGAAGTCCTTCATGGGGCCGAACACTGAAGCTTTCTTT. It encodes CASGLKSFMGPNTEAFF.

The rearrangement links TRBV2 to TRBJ2-7; D is perhaps TRBD2 (6 bases). Trimming pared 7 bases from V and 10 bases from J, leaving 20 bases between. The germline V gene has CDR1 SNHLY and CDR2 FYNNEI. CDR3 length: 13 amino acids. In DNA form, the CDR3 reads TGTGCCAGCAAGCCAATCTCTAGCGCGCTACAGTACTTC. Its translation is CASKPISSALQYF.

The rearrangement uses TRBV6-1 and TRBJ1-5; D gene ambiguous. Germline CDR1 and CDR2: MNHNS and SASEGT. Deletions cut 3 bases from V and 5 bases from J, with 5 bases between. This CDR3 is built from 12 residues. The CDR3 nucleotides are TGTGCCAGCAGTGATCCTTATCAGCCCCAGCATTTT. This encodes CASSDPYQPQHF.

This clone turned up a few times. The chain has TRBV9 and TRBJ1-5; perhaps TRBD1 as D (5 bases). The germline V and J ends were trimmed by 3 bases and 7 bases, with 17 bases remaining between them. This CDR3 comprises 15 residues. Germline V gives CDR1 SGDLS, CDR2 YYNGEE. The CDR3 loop reads CASSADPSGYQPQHF. CDR3 sequence (DNA): TGTGCCAGCAGCGCGGACCCTTCAGGGTACCAGCCCCAGCATTTT.

V and J are TRBV18 and TRBJ1-5; D is perhaps TRBD1 (5 bases). The CDR3 is made up of 16 amino acids. Trimming took 3 bases from V and 4 from J, leaving 16 bases between them. Germline V CDR1 and CDR2: KGHSH, LQKENI. CDR3 sequence: CASSPLSGQRNQPQHF. Here the CDR3 DNA reads TGTGCCAGCTCACCGTTATCAGGGCAGAGAAATCAGCCCCAGCATTTT.

CDR3 nucleotides: TGCGCCAGCAGCCATCGGACAGGGACGAACACTGAAGCTTTCTTT. This encodes CASSHRTGTNTEAFF. The chain couples TRBV4-1 to TRBJ1-1; 8 bases line up with TRBD1. Trimming at V came to 3 bases and at J to 1 base, leaving 4 bases not matched to a gene. This CDR3 comprises 15 residues. Germline V gene data show CDR1 as MGHRA and CDR2 as YSYEKL.

J is TRBJ1-2 and V is TRBV29-1, with 9 positions matching TRBD1. The V gene's germline CDR1 is SQVTM and CDR2 ANQGSEA. Trimming removed 7 bases from V and 6 bases from J; junction bases left unmatched: 9. CDR3 length: 13 residues. CDR3 sequence: CSGAGTGPNGYTF. The CDR3 nucleotides are TGCAGCGGAGCGGGGACAGGGCCAAATGGCTACACCTTC.

The V gene is TRBV19, the J gene TRBJ2-1; 15 nucleotides align to TRBD2. This CDR3 is built from 20 residues. CDR1 and CDR2 from the germline V gene are LNHDA and SQIVND (reference sequence). The junction had 8 bases not matched to a gene; V was cut back by 2 bases and J by 0 bases. CDR3 bases: TGTGCCAGTAGTATATGGTGGACTAGCGGGGGGGAGAGCTCCTACAATGAGCAGTTCTTC. Translation gives CASSIWWTSGGESSYNEQFF. The full variable domain, in which reference TRBV19 and TRBJ2-1 provide the parts outside the CDR3, is DGGITQSPKYLFRKEGQNVTLSCEQNLNHDAMYWYRQDPGQGLRLIYYSQIVNDFQKGDIAEGYSVSREKKESFPLTVTSAQKNPTAFYLCASSIWWTSGGESSYNEQFFGPGTRLTVL.

This chain joins TRBV14 and TRBJ2-7; tentative D call: TRBD1 (6 bases). The CDR3 runs to 12 residues. CDR1 SGHDN and CDR2 FVKESK come from the germline V gene. V was pared by 5 bases and J by 4 bases, with 9 bases between. Written as DNA, the CDR3 is TGTGCCAGCAGCGAACAGGGATACGAGCAGTACTTC. Its translation: CASSEQGYEQYF.

V is TRBV28 and J is TRBJ1-1; D gene ambiguous. This CDR3 has 12 residues. CDR1 and CDR2 from the germline V gene are MDHEN and SYDVKM. V lost 7 bases and J lost 6, with 12 bases in between. The CDR3 here is CASKEQLSEAFF. The CDR3 DNA reads as TGTGCCAGCAAGGAGCAATTGTCTGAAGCTTTCTTT.

The genes are TRBV11-2 and TRBJ1-1; the D is unclear. Trimming cost V 2 bases and J 11 bases, with 6 bases left between them. CDR1 SGHAT and CDR2 FQNNGV come from the germline V gene. The CDR3 sequence is 10 residues long. CDR3 loop: CASSLMEAFF. CDR3 coding DNA: TGTGCCAGCAGCTTAATGGAGGCTTTCTTT.

The V gene is TRBV7-9, the J gene TRBJ1-6, with unresolved D. This CDR3 spans 14 amino acids. Germline values: CDR1 SEHNR, CDR2 FQNEAQ (reference sequence). V lost 3 bases to trimming and J lost 10 bases, with 13 bases between them. The CDR3 sequence: CASSLGGRRSPLHF. CDR3 bases: TGTGCCAGCAGCTTGGGAGGGAGAAGATCACCCCTCCACTTT.

In regard to this clone: The same CDR3 arises from other DNA sequences in this sample as well. CDR3 sequence (DNA): TGTGCCAGCTCACGGGACAGGGGTAATTCACCCCTCCACTTT. Translated: CASSRDRGNSPLHF. V and J are TRBV18 and TRBJ1-6, with TRBD1 matching over 10 bases. CDR3 size: 14 residues. The junction had 0 bases not matched to a gene; V was cut back by 4 bases and J by 6 bases. Germline V gene sequence: CDR1 KGHSH, CDR2 LQKENI.

This clone was detected only once. CDR3 coding DNA: TGTGCCAGTAGGGCGGGGGCCGGGGAGACCCAGTACTTC. Its translation is CASRAGAGETQYF. The rearrangement links TRBV19 to TRBJ2-5, with TRBD2 as a possible D gene (7 bases). Looked up from germline, CDR1 is LNHDA and CDR2 is SQIVND (reference sequence). CDR3 size: 13 residues. The V gene lost 6 bases and the J gene lost 5 bases, with 13 bases spanning the gap.

The chain recombines TRBV7-6 with TRBJ1-2; 7 bases are a match to TRBD1. CDR1 and CDR2 from the germline V gene are SGHVS and FNYEAQ. The CDR3 covers 17 residues. V was clipped by 4 bases and J by 0 bases; unmatched bases: 11. The CDR3 here is CASSSRSRTGSNYGYTF. DNA of the CDR3: TGTGCCAGCAGCTCCCGCTCCCGGACAGGTTCTAACTATGGCTACACCTTC.